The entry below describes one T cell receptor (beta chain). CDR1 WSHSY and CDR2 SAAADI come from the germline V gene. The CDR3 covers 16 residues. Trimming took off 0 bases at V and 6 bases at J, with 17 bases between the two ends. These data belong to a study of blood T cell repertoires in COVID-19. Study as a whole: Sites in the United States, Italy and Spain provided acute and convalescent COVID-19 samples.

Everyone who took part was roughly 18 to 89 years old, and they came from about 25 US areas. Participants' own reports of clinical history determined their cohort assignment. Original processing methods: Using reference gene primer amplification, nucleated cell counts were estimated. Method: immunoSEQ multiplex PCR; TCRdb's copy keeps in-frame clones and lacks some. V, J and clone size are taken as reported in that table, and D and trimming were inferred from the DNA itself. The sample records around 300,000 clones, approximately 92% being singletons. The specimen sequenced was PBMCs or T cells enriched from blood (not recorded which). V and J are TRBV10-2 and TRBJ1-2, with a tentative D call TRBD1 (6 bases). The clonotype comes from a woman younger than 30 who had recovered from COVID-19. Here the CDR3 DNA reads TGCGCCAGCAGTGAGTCGTCGCGGGGGCAGATTAATGGCTACACCTTC. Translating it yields CASSESSRGQINGYTF.